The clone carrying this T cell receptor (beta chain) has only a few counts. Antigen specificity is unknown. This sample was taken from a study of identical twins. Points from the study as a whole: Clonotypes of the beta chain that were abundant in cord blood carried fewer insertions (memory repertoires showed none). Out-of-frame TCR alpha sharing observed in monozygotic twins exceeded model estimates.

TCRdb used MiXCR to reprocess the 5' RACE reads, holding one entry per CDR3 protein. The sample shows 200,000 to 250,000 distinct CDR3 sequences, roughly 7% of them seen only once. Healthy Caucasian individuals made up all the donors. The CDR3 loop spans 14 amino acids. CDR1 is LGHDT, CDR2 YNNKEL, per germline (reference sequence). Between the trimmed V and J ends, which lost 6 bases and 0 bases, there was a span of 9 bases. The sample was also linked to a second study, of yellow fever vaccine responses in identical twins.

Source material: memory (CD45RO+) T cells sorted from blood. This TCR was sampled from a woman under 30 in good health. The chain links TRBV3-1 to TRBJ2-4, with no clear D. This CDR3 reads CASSGILAKNIQYF. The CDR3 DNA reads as TGTGCCAGCAGTGGGATCTTAGCCAAAAACATTCAGTACTTC.